The sequence of this T cell receptor (beta chain) was determined in a study of blood T cells in healthy people across ages. The study's findings and limits: Donor CMV status, an unknown factor, possibly confounded changes in expanded clonotypes.

V was clipped by 0 bases and J by 7 bases; unmatched bases: 9. Germline CDR1 reads LGHDT; CDR2 reads YNNKEL (reference sequence). The CDR3 has 16 amino acids. To note about this clonotype: Its target is unknown. The missing conserved phenylalanine or tryptophan at the end of this CDR3 makes a read error likely.

Primers used in a second PCR of roughly 7 to 11 cycles were a sample-barcoded 5' primer and a J-beta primer mix. At least 2.5 million CDR3-containing paired-end reads were obtained per sample. TCRdb reanalysed the 5' RACE reads using MiXCR and keeps one entry per CDR3 protein. The sample has around 800,000 distinct CDR3 sequences, 20% to 30% seen once. Separately, the same data were catalogued under a study of T cells of mothers and their children. That paper states: Barcodes and 2-4 random nucleotides were added by M1S in the second PCR. No persistent microchimeric T cell clones were detected.

This rearrangement joins TRBV3-1 to TRBJ2-7; the match to TRBD2 covers 10 bases. This receptor was obtained from a boy aged 5-17 years in good health. What was sequenced was blood. The CDR3 here is CASSQDGGLASREQYS. CDR3 nucleotides: TGTGCCAGCAGCCAAGATGGGGGACTAGCGTCTCGAGAGCAGTACTCC.